This entry lists 25 T cell receptor beta chains sequenced from one sample in a study of blood T cells in healthy people across ages. Together with a sample-barcoded 5' primer, a J-beta primer mix was included in a second PCR lasting roughly 6 to 12 cycles. TCRdb fed the 5' RACE reads into MiXCR, producing one record per CDR3 protein. The data show about 1.1 million distinct CDR3 sequences, 35% to 40% seen once. Specimen: blood. These receptors all come from a man aged 18 to 30 in good health.

This clonotype was picked up a small number of times. The genes are TRBV4-2 and TRBJ2-1, with 11 bases matching TRBD2. The J call may be incorrect, as the DNA end agrees better with TRBJ2-7. CDR3 length: 17 residues. Looked up from germline, CDR1 is LGHNA and CDR2 is YNFKEQ. The chain's CDR3 is CASSQDWGTSGYNEQYF. The CDR3 DNA reads as TGTGCCAGCAGCCAAGATTGGGGGACTAGCGGATACAATGAGCAGTACTTC.

V usage is TRBV15 and J usage is TRBJ1-4; possible D gene TRBD1, 6 bases. CDR1 is LNHNV and CDR2 is YYDKDF in the germline V gene (reference sequence). This CDR3 region has 16 residues. Trimming removed 0 bases at V and 8 bases at J, with 16 bases between. The CDR3 DNA is TGTGCCACCAGCAGAGATGTACCGGGGGCCGGGGAAAAACTGTTTTTT. Translation gives CATSRDVPGAGEKLFF. Based on the CDR3 plus reference TRBV15 and TRBJ1-4, the full variable domain is DAMVIQNPRYQVTQFGKPVTLSCSQTLNHNVMYWYQQKSSQAPKLLFHYYDKDFNNEADTPDNFQSRRPNTSFCFLDIRSPGLGDTAMYLCATSRDVPGAGEKLFFGSGTQLSVL.

This clonotype was found once. V is TRBV12-3 or TRBV12-4 and J is TRBJ2-1; D call uncertain. V dropped 3 bases and J dropped 7 bases, with 10 bases sitting between them. This CDR3 has 13 amino acids. The CDR3 DNA reads as TGTGCCAGCAGTTTGCTCCGGTTGAATGAGCAGTTCTTC. This encodes CASSLLRLNEQFF.

This clonotype was detected only a few times. The chain employs TRBV9 and TRBJ1-4; unclear D gene. Germline-derived CDR1 and CDR2 are SGDLS and YYNGEE. V lost 4 bases to trimming and J lost 6 bases, with 16 bases between them. The CDR3 totals 15 residues. CDR3 nucleotides: TGTGCCAGCAGCACGGAGGGCAGACGCCATGAAAAACTGTTTTTT. It codes for CASSTEGRRHEKLFF.

The chain combines TRBV10-3 with TRBJ1-1; D not certain. CDR1 is ENHRY and CDR2 is SYGVKD in the germline V gene. Trimming removed 5 bases at V and 6 bases at J, with 10 bases between. CDR3 length: 12 amino acids. CDR3 coding DNA: TGTGCCATCAGTCAGGTCGGACCTGAAGCTTTCTTT. Protein product: CAISQVGPEAFF.

A few counts support this clonotype. This chain links TRBV20-1 with TRBJ2-3, with 16 bases that match TRBD2. CDR3 length: 16 residues. The junction had 1 base not matched to a gene; V was cut back by 3 bases and J by 1 base. The germline V gene has CDR1 DFQATT and CDR2 SNEGSKA (reference sequence). As DNA, the CDR3 is TGCAGTGCTAGCGGGACTAGCGGGGGGGGCACAGATACGCAGTATTTT. The encoded protein is CSASGTSGGGTDTQYF.

This clonotype showed up many times. The genes are TRBV20-1 and TRBJ2-3, with a possible D match to TRBD1 (6 bases). Trimming removed 1 base at V and 4 bases at J, with 15 bases between. This CDR3 region has 15 residues. The germline gives CDR1 DFQATT, CDR2 SNEGSKA (reference sequence). This CDR3 reads CSARAWGHQADTQYF. CDR3 coding DNA: TGCAGTGCTAGAGCATGGGGGCATCAAGCAGATACGCAGTATTTT.

This clonotype was detected a few times. CDR3 in amino acids: CASSLDGRGPTMNTEAFF. CDR3 nucleotides: TGTGCCAGCAGCTTAGACGGCAGGGGCCCTACTATGAACACTGAAGCTTTCTTT. The chain employs TRBV11-2 and TRBJ1-1, with a tentative D call TRBD1 (6 bases). Germline CDR1 is SGHAT and CDR2 is FQNNGV. V was shortened by 0 bases and J by 0 bases, with 17 bases between the two germline ends. CDR3 size: 18 residues.

The genes are TRBV20-1 and TRBJ2-3; 9 positions match TRBD1. J lost 9 bases, V lost 2 bases, and 21 bases had no gene match. CDR3 size: 18 residues. CDR1 is DFQATT and CDR2 is SNEGSKA in the germline V gene (reference sequence). The CDR3 reads CSARRLGMGGTGPQTQYF. In DNA, the CDR3 is TGCAGTGCTAGAAGGCTTGGTATGGGTGGGACAGGGCCCCAGACGCAGTATTTT.

The chain joins TRBV12-3 or TRBV12-4 to TRBJ1-4, with D possibly matching TRBD1 (5 bases). V was trimmed by 7 bases and J by 1 base, leaving 13 bases between them. The CDR3 runs to 15 residues. The CDR3 region has the DNA TGTGCCAGCAACGAGGGAGGGGTAACTAATGAAAAACTGTTTTTT. Protein product: CASNEGGVTNEKLFF.

The V and J genes are TRBV7-2 and TRBJ2-3; D gene uncertain. From germline, CDR1 is SGHTA and CDR2 FQGNSA. This CDR3 is built from 15 residues. The V and J ends lost 9 bases and 5 bases respectively, with 21 bases between them. The CDR3 loop reads CASSLLESRRDTQYF. For the CDR3, the DNA is TGTGCCAGTAGCCTCTTAGAGTCGAGGCGAGATACGCAGTATTTT.

This clonotype was detected a few times. The gene calls are TRBV20-1 and TRBJ2-3, with 12 nucleotides matching TRBD1. This CDR3 comprises 14 residues. CDR1 DFQATT and CDR2 SNEGSKA come from the germline V gene (reference sequence). The V and J ends lost 5 bases and 4 bases, in that order; junction bases with no gene match: 4. The CDR3 region has the DNA TGCAGTGCTGGGGACAGGGGGCGGGCAGATACGCAGTATTTT. Encoded protein: CSAGDRGRADTQYF.

The rearrangement joins TRBV4-2 to TRBJ2-3; D gene ambiguous. This CDR3 contains 15 residues. Germline V lookup: CDR1 LGHNA, CDR2 YNFKEQ. Trimming left V 0 bases short and J 4 bases short, with 11 bases between. As DNA, the CDR3 is TGTGCCAGCAGCCAAGATCGGCTAGTCGCAGATACGCAGTATTTT. Its translation: CASSQDRLVADTQYF.

In its sample, this clonotype was seen many times. The V and J genes are TRBV4-3 and TRBJ1-2; the D is unclear. The CDR3 contains 13 residues. Germline values: CDR1 LGHNA, CDR2 YSLEER. With 5 bases removed from V and 0 bases from J, the gap between germline ends came to 7 bases. This CDR3 reads CASSAGTNYGYTF. CDR3 in DNA: TGCGCCAGCAGCGCCGGGACTAACTATGGCTACACCTTC.

This sequence joins TRBV20-1 and TRBJ1-5, with D hard to call. CDR1 and CDR2 (germline): DFQATT, SNEGSKA (reference sequence). Trimming took 0 bases from V and 5 from J, leaving 14 bases between them. The CDR3 extends over 15 amino acids. The CDR3 DNA is TGCAGTGCTAGAGATAGTCACACCGACCATCAGCCCCAGCATTTT. Encoded protein: CSARDSHTDHQPQHF.

The rearrangement joins TRBV29-1 to TRBJ2-3; weak D call: TRBD2 (7 bases). Germline CDR1 reads SQVTM; CDR2 reads ANQGSEA. Trimming took 4 bases from V and 0 from J, leaving 17 bases between them. The CDR3 is 16 amino acids. The DNA of the CDR3 is TGCAGCGTTGGGGAGGGGGAAAGGGCTAGCACAGATACGCAGTATTTT. This sequence encodes CSVGEGERASTDTQYF.

V usage is TRBV7-9 and J usage is TRBJ2-7; the match to TRBD1 covers 8 bases. Trimming at V came to 4 bases and at J to 2 bases, leaving 7 bases not matched to a gene. Germline V CDR1 and CDR2: SEHNR, FQNEAQ (reference sequence). The CDR3 spans 15 residues. In DNA, the CDR3 is TGTGCCAGCAGCTACGGGACAGGTTTTGCCTACGAGCAGTACTTC. This encodes CASSYGTGFAYEQYF.

J is TRBJ1-4 and V is TRBV3-1, with 7 bases lining up with TRBD1. Germline values: CDR1 LGHDT, CDR2 YNNKEL (reference sequence). Trimming removed 3 bases from V and 4 bases from J; junction bases left unmatched: 5. The CDR3 has 15 residues. The CDR3 coding sequence is TGTGCCAGCAGCCAGCTACAGGGGATTAATGAAAAACTGTTTTTT. This codes for CASSQLQGINEKLFF.

In this sample, this clonotype turned up a few times. The J gene is TRBJ2-5, the V gene TRBV7-9; 9 positions agree with TRBD2. The germline V gene has CDR1 SEHNR and CDR2 FQNEAQ (reference sequence). This CDR3 is built from 15 residues. Germline trimming cut 3 bases from V and 1 base from J; bases unmatched to any gene: 3. CDR3 protein: CASSFKLAGQETQYF. The DNA of the CDR3 is TGTGCCAGCAGCTTCAAACTAGCGGGCCAAGAGACCCAGTACTTC.

The chain couples TRBV30 to TRBJ1-6; a possible D gene is TRBD1 (5 bases). The CDR3 spans 14 residues. Germline lookup yields CDR1 GTSNPN and CDR2 SVGIG (reference sequence). V lost 4 bases and J lost 4, with 11 bases in between. CDR3 bases: TGTGCCTGGACCGCCGGGGCTTATAATTCACCCCTCCACTTT. Amino acids: CAWTAGAYNSPLHF.

Here the CDR3 reads CASSLVTRVGLETQYF. Here the CDR3 DNA reads TGTGCCAGCAGTTTGGTCACACGGGTCGGGCTGGAGACCCAGTACTTC. The V and J genes are TRBV27 and TRBJ2-5; D gene ambiguous. Germline-derived CDR1 and CDR2 are MNHEY and SMNVEV (reference sequence). Trimming took off 3 bases at V and 5 bases at J, with 19 bases between the two ends. The CDR3 sequence is 16 residues long.

This chain uses TRBV12-5 with TRBJ2-2; the D is unclear. This CDR3 comprises 16 residues. V was clipped by 2 bases and J by 1 base, with 11 bases between them. CDR1 is LGHNT, CDR2 FRNRAP, per germline. For the CDR3, the DNA is TGTGCTAGTGGTTTGCACAGAGCGATGAACACCGGGGAGCTGTTTTTT. Protein product: CASGLHRAMNTGELFF.

On this clonotype: One end of the junction does not line up with germline, which may come from a read error. Here the CDR3 reads CASSSIKRGFTDAQYF. CDR3 in DNA: TGTGCCAGCAGTTCCATTAAGCGGGGCTTCACAGATGCGCAGTATTTT. The V gene is TRBV6-2 or TRBV6-3, the J gene TRBJ2-3; TRBD2 matches at 7 bases. This CDR3 is 16 amino acids long. Germline V gene lookup returns CDR1 MNHEY and CDR2 SVGEGT.

The chain links TRBV9 to TRBJ1-5, with 8 bases aligning to TRBD1. The germline V gene encodes CDR1 SGDLS and CDR2 YYNGEE. The CDR3 extends over 14 amino acids. The J segment lost 2 bases and the V segment lost 4 bases, leaving 2 bases of the junction unmatched. The CDR3 DNA reads as TGTGCCAGCAGCCGGACAGGGCGCAATCAGCCCCAGCATTTT. It yields the protein CASSRTGRNQPQHF.

This chain links TRBV4-1 with TRBJ2-1, with a possible D match to TRBD2 (6 bases). This CDR3 is 14 amino acids long. Germline lookup yields CDR1 MGHRA and CDR2 YSYEKL. V dropped 2 bases and J dropped 8 bases, with 13 bases sitting between them. The CDR3 reads CASSQFYGGDEQFF. CDR3 in DNA: TGCGCCAGCAGCCAATTTTATGGAGGGGATGAGCAGTTCTTC.